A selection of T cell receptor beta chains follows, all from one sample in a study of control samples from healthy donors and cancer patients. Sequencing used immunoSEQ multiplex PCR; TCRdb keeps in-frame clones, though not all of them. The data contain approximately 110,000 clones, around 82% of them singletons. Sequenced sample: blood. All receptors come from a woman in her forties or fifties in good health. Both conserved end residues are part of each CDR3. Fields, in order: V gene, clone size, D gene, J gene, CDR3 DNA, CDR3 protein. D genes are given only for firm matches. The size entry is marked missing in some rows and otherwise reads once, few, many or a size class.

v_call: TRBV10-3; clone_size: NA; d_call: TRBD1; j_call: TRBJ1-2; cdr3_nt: TGTGCCATCAGTGTTGCAGGGGGCTCTTCAGGCTACACCTTC; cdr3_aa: CAISVAGGSSGYTF
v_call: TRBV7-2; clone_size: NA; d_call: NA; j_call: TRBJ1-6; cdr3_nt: TGTGCCAGCAGTCCAGCCCCGGGACCGTCCAATTCACCCCTCCACTTT; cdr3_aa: CASSPAPGPSNSPLHF
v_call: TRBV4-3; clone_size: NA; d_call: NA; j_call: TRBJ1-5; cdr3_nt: TGCGCCAGCAGCCAAGATTTCCAGGGGAATCAGCCCCAGCATTTT; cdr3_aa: CASSQDFQGNQPQHF
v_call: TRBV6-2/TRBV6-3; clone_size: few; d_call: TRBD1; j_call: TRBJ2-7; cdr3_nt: TGTGCCAGCAGGCCTCCGGGACAGGGGTCCTACGAGCAGTACTTC; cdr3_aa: CASRPPGQGSYEQYF
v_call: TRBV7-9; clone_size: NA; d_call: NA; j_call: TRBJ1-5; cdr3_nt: TGTGCCAGCAGCCTCGCTGCGGGTAGCAATCAGCCCCAGCATTTT; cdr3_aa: CASSLAAGSNQPQHF
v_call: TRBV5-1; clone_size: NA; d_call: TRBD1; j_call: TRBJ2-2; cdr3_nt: TGCGCCAGCAGCTTGGAATTAGGGGGCGTTACCGGGGAGCTGTTTTTT; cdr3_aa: CASSLELGGVTGELFF
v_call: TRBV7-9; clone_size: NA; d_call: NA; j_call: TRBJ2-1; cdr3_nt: TGTGCCAGCAGCTTAAACGAAGACAATGAGCAGTTCTTC; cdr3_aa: CASSLNEDNEQFF
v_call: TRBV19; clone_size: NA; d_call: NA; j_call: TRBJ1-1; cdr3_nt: TGTGCCAGTCTTAACGAGGGGAACACTGAAGCTTTCTTT; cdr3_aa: CASLNEGNTEAFF
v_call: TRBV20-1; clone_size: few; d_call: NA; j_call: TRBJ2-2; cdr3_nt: TGCAGTGCTAGAGGTGTCGGGGAGCTGTTTTTT; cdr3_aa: CSARGVGELFF
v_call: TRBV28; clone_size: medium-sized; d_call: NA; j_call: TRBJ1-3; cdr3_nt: TGTGCCAGCAAGGGGTCTGGAAACACCATATATTTT; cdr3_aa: CASKGSGNTIYF
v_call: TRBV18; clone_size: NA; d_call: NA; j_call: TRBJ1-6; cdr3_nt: TGTGCCAGCTCACCACCGCCCGGGGGCCGTAATTCACCCCTCCACTTT; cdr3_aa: CASSPPPGGRNSPLHF
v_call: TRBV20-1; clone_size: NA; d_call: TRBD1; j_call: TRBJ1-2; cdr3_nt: TGCAGTGCTATACAGGGGATAGGCTACACCTTC; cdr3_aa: CSAIQGIGYTF
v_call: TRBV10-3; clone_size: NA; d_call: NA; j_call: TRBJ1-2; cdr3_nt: TGTGCCATCAGTGTACAGGCTAACTATGGCTACACCTTC; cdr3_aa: CAISVQANYGYTF
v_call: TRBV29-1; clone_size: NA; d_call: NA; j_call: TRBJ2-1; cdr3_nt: TGCAGCGTTGCAAGGGCTAGCGTGACGTACAATGAGCAGTTCTTC; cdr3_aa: CSVARASVTYNEQFF
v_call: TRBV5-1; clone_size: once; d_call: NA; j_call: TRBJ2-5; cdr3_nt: TGCGCCAGCAGCATACGACAAGAGACCCAGTACTTC; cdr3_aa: CASSIRQETQYF
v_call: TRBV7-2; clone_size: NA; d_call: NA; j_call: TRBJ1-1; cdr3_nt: TGTGCCAGCAGCTTAGTTACAGACACTGAAGCTTTCTTT; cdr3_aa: CASSLVTDTEAFF
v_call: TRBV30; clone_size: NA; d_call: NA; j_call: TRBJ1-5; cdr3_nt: TGTGCCTTGACGGTACAGGAAAATCAGCCCCAGCATTTT; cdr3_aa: CALTVQENQPQHF
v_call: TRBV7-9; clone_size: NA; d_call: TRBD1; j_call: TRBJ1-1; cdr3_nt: TGTGCCAGCAGCTTAGGGGTACAGGGGGACAGGGTTTTCTTT; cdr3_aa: CASSLGVQGDRVFF
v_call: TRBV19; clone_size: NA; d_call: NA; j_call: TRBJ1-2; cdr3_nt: TGTGCCAGTAGTATGAGAGGGGGAGCGGCTGGCTACACCTTC; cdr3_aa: CASSMRGGAAGYTF
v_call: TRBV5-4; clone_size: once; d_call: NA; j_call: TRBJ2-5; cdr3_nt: TGTGCCAGCAGCTCGCCCACATCGGGGGTAGAGACCCAGTACTTC; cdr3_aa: CASSSPTSGVETQYF
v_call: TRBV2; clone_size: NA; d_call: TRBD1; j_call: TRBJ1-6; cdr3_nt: TGTGCCAGCAGTTGGACAGGGTCCTCACCCCTCCACTTT; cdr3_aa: CASSWTGSSPLHF
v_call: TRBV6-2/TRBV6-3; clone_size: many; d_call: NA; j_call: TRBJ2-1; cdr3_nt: TGTGCCAGCAGCCAGGCCCAAGGGGGGCGGAAGCCTTCCTACAATGAGCAGTTCTTC; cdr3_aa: CASSQAQGGRKPSYNEQFF
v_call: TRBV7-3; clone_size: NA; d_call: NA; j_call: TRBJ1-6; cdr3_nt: TGTGCCAGCAGCTTAAATGGGGTTACTAATTCACCCCTCCACTTT; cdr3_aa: CASSLNGVTNSPLHF
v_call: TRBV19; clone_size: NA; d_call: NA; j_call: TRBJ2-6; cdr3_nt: TGTGCCAGTCAAGACCTAGCTGGGGCCAACGTCCTGACTTTC; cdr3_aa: CASQDLAGANVLTF
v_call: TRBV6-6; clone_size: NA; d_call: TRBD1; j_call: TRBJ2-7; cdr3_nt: TGTGCCAGCAGCCGGGACAGGGGTTACGAGCAGTACTTC; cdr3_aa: CASSRDRGYEQYF
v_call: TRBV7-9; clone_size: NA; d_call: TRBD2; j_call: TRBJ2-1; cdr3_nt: TGTGCCAGCCGGGGGCTAGCGGGAGATGATGAGCAGTTCTTC; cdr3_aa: CASRGLAGDDEQFF
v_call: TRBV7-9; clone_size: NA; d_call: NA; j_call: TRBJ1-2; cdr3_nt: TGTGCCCTTGAGGGGGGCTACTATGGCTACACCTTC; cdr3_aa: CALEGGYYGYTF
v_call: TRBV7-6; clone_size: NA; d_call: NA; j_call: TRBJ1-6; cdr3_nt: TGTGCCAGCAGCTTAGGAAGGTCTTATAATTCACCCCTCCACTTT; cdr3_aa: CASSLGRSYNSPLHF
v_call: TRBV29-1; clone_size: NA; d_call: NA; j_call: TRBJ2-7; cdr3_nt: TGCAGCGTACAGGGATTTTCCCACGAGCAGTACTTC; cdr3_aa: CSVQGFSHEQYF
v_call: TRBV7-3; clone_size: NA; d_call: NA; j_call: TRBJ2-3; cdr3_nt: TGTGCCAGCAGCTCCTCAGGGAGGGGGGACACAGATACGCAGTATTTT; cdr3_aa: CASSSSGRGDTDTQYF
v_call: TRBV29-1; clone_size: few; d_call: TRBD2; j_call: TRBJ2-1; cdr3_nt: TGCAGCGTTGGGTTAGCGGGGGGCCGGGATGAGCAGTTCTTC; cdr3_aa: CSVGLAGGRDEQFF
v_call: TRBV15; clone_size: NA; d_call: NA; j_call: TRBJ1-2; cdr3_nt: TGTGCCACCAGCAGGAATAACTATGGCTACACCTTC; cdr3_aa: CATSRNNYGYTF
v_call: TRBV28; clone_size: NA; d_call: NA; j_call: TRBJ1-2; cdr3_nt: TGTGCCAGCAGGATAGATAATCAGAACTATGGCTACACCTTC; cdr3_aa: CASRIDNQNYGYTF
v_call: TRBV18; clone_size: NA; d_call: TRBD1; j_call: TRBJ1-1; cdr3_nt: TGTGCCAGCTCACCTCTTAAGACAGGGGGAGCTGAAGCTTTCTTT; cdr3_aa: CASSPLKTGGAEAFF
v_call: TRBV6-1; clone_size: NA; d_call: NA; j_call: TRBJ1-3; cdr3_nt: TGTGCCAGCAGTGAAAGGGGCTCTGGAAACACCATATATTTT; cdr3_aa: CASSERGSGNTIYF
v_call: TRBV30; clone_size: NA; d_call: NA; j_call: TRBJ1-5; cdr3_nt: TGTGCCTGGAGTGTACGAGGAGGGAGCAATCAGCCCCAGCATTTT; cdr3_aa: CAWSVRGGSNQPQHF
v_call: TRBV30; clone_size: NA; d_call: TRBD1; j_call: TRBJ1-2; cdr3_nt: TGTGCCTGGAGGGACAGGGGGCAGAGTGGCTACACCTTC; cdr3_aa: CAWRDRGQSGYTF
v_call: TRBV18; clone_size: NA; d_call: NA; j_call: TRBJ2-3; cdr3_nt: TGTGCCAGCTCACCCGGGTCAGATACGCAGTATTTT; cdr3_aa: CASSPGSDTQYF
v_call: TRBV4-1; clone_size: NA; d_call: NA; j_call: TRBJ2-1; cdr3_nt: TGCGCCAGCAGCCAAGAAACTGGCGGGGCCTACAATGAGCAGTTCTTC; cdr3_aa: CASSQETGGAYNEQFF
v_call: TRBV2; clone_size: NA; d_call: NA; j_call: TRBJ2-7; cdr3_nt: TGTGCCAGTGGGTGGGGGCAGTACTTC; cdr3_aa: CASGWGQYF
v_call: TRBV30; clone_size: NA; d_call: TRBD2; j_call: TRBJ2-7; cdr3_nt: TGTGCCTGGAGTGTAGGGAGAACCGGGAGGGGCAACGAGCAGTACTTC; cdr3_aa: CAWSVGRTGRGNEQYF
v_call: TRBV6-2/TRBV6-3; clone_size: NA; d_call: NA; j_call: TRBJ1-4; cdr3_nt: TGTGCCAGCAGTTACCGCCGGGACTCCTTTAATGAAAAACTGTTTTTT; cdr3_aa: CASSYRRDSFNEKLFF
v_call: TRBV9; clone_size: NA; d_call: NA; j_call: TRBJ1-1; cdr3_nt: TGTGCCAGCACCCCACTGACTGAAGCTTTCTTT; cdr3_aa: CASTPLTEAFF
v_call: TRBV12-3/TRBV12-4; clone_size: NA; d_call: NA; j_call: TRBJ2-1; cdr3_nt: TGTGCCAGCCGGCGGGGCAATGAGCAGTTCTTC; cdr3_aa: CASRRGNEQFF
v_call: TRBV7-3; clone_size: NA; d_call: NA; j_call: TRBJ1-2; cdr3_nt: TGTGCCAGAGGTAATGGCTACACCTTC; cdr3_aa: CARGNGYTF
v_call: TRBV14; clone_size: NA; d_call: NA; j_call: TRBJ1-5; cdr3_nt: TGTGCCAGCAGCCAAGATCTTAGTCAGCCCCAGCATTTT; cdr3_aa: CASSQDLSQPQHF
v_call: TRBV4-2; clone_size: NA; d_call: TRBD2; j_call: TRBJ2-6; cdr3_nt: TGTGCCAGCAGCCAACCCCCTAGCGGGGGGGCTGGGGCCAACGTCCTGACTTTC; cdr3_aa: CASSQPPSGGAGANVLTF
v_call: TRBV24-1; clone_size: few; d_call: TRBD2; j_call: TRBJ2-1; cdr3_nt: TGTGCCACCAGTGATCCCTCTAGCGGGGGGGGCAATGAGCAGTTCTTC; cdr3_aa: CATSDPSSGGGNEQFF
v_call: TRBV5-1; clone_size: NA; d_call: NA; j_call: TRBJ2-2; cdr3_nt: TGCGCCAGCAGCTTGGGGGGCATCCGCGCGAACACCGGGGAGCTGTTTTTT; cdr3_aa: CASSLGGIRANTGELFF
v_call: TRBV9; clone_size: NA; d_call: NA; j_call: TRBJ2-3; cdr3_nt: TGTGCCAGTGCCTTGCCCACAGATACGCAGTATTTT; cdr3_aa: CASALPTDTQYF
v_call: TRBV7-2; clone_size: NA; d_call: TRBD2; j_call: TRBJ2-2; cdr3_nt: TGTGCCAGCAGCTTTGGGCCGGGACTAGCGGGCTACACCGGGGAGCTGTTTTTT; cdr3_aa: CASSFGPGLAGYTGELFF
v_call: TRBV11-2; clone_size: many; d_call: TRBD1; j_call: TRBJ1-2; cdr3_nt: TGTGCCAGCAGCCGGACAGGCGGCACGGGGGGCTACACCTTC; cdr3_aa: CASSRTGGTGGYTF
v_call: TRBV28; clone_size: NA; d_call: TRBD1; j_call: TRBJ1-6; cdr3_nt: TGTGCCAGCAGTCTCAGGGGGCTCGATAATTCACCCCTCCACTTT; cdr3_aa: CASSLRGLDNSPLHF
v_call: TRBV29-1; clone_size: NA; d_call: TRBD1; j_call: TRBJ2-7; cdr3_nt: TGCAGCGTTAGAGCCGGGACAGGAGGATCCTACGAGCAGTACTTC; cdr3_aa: CSVRAGTGGSYEQYF
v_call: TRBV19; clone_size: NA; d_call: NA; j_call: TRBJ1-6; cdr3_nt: TGTGCCAGTAGTATCGAAGACTCCTATAATTCACCCCTCCACTTT; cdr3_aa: CASSIEDSYNSPLHF
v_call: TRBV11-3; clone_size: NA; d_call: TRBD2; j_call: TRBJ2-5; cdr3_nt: TGTGCCAGCAGCTCAAGGACTAGCGGGGAGCAAGAGACCCAGTACTTC; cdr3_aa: CASSSRTSGEQETQYF
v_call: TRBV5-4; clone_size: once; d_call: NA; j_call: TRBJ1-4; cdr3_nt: TGTGCCAGCAAACGGGGGGTCGATGAAAAACTGTTTTTT; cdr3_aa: CASKRGVDEKLFF
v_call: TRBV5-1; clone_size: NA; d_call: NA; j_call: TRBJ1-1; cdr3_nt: TGCGCCAGCAGCCCCCAGGACACGAACACTGAAGCTTTCTTT; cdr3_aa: CASSPQDTNTEAFF
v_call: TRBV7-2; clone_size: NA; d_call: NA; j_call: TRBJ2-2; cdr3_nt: TGTGCCAGCAGCGGGACCCGAGGGACCGGGGAGCTGTTTTTT; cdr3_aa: CASSGTRGTGELFF